A single sample is the source of the 6 T cell receptor beta chains below, sequenced in a study of early T cells in non-severe SARS-CoV-2 infection. TCRdb reprocessed the 5' RACE reads with MiXCR, giving one entry per CDR3 protein. The data contain roughly 27,000 distinct CDR3 sequences, 5% of them singletons. Specimen: whole blood. These receptors originate from an adult who was a healthcare worker with PCR-confirmed SARS-CoV-2 infection or an uninfected control (not recorded which).

This clonotype was found many times. The CDR3 DNA sequence: TGCGCCAGCAGCCTGGGAGGGCCCGATACGCAGTATTTT. This sequence encodes CASSLGGPDTQYF. The gene calls are TRBV4-3 and TRBJ2-3, with 7 nucleotides matching TRBD2. CDR3 length: 13 amino acids. Germline V lookup: CDR1 LGHNA, CDR2 YSLEER. J lost 6 bases, V lost 4 bases, and 4 bases had no gene match.

A word on this clonotype: A much larger clone differs by one base, so this may be a read error. The chain is built from TRBV5-1 and TRBJ1-5; tentative D call: TRBD1 (5 bases). The CDR3 is 15 residues long. Germline V gives CDR1 SGHRS, CDR2 YFSETQ. V lost 0 bases, J lost 5 bases, and 12 bases lay in between. DNA of the CDR3: TGCGCCAGCAGCTTGGGGACAAGGGGCCATCAGCCCCAGCATTTT. As protein: CASSLGTRGHQPQHF.

The sample holds many counts of this clonotype. The rearrangement uses TRBV5-6 and TRBJ2-1, with TRBD2 identical over 13 bases. Germline V gene lookup returns CDR1 SGHDT and CDR2 YYEEEE. The V segment lost 2 bases and the J segment 6 bases; nucleotides outside the gene matches: 2. This CDR3 contains 15 residues. The CDR3 region has the DNA TGTGCCAGCAGCTTCACTAGCGGGGGGGCCAATGAGCAGTTCTTC. Encoded protein: CASSFTSGGANEQFF.

This clonotype was counted many times. The rearrangement links TRBV7-6 to TRBJ2-3; no clear D. CDR1 SGHVS and CDR2 FNYEAQ come from the germline V gene. The V and J ends lost 5 bases and 0 bases respectively, with 9 bases between them. The length of the CDR3 is 14 residues. The CDR3 DNA is TGTGCCAGCAGCCCTCTGGACAGCACAGATACGCAGTATTTT. The encoded protein is CASSPLDSTDTQYF.

Regarding this clonotype: A much larger clone is a single base away; this may be a read error. The chain employs TRBV18 and TRBJ2-7; TRBD1 aligns across 7 bases. Trimming cost V 7 bases and J 2 bases; bases outside gene matches: 11. From germline, CDR1 is KGHSH and CDR2 LQKENI. The CDR3 loop spans 15 amino acids. The CDR3 DNA follows: TGTGCCAGCTTACCCCCCGGGACAGTTACCTACGAGCAGTACTTC. It translates to CASLPPGTVTYEQYF.

This sequence joins TRBV12-3 or TRBV12-4 and TRBJ2-1, with 9 bases that match TRBD2. This CDR3 spans 14 amino acids. The V gene end was trimmed by 2 bases and the J gene end by 13 bases; junction bases not matched to a gene: 9. Written as DNA, the CDR3 is TGTGCCAGCAGTTTACTTGCTAGCGGGAATGTACAGTTCTTC. Protein product: CASSLLASGNVQFF.